Below are 26 T cell receptor beta chains sequenced from a single sample in a study of shared clonotypes between healthy human individuals. Profiled with immunoSEQ multiplex PCR; TCRdb holds only in-frame clones, not every one. This sample carries fewer than 650,000 clones, over 65% of them seen once, and the ten largest clones take over 10%. The material sequenced was PBMCs. The receptor source for this set is a woman aged 40-49 years in good health. Some clones in this sample may be carry-over from other donors' samples.

V usage is TRBV28 and J usage is TRBJ2-7, with a tentative D call TRBD1 (6 bases). Per germline, CDR1 MDHEN and CDR2 SYDVKM. The CDR3 extends over 14 amino acids. V shed 7 bases and J shed 0 bases, with 13 bases lying between them. CDR3 bases: TGTGCCAGCACCGTCGAGGGGGACTCCTACGAGCAGTACTTC. Translating it yields CASTVEGDSYEQYF.

This sequence joins TRBV7-8 and TRBJ1-2; unclear D gene. Trimming pared 0 bases from V and 5 bases from J, leaving 13 bases between. The CDR3 sequence is 15 residues long. In germline, CDR1 is SGHVS, CDR2 FQNEAQ. The CDR3 nucleotides read TGTGCCAGCAGCTTAGCGGGAAGCCTGGGGTATGGCTACACCTTC. This gives the protein CASSLAGSLGYGYTF.

The chain combines TRBV7-2 with TRBJ2-2, with D possibly TRBD1 on 6 matching bases. Trimming shortened V by 2 bases and J by 4 bases, and 11 bases separated the two germline ends. CDR3 size: 15 residues. The germline CDR1 and CDR2 sequences are SGHTA and FQGNSA. The CDR3 loop reads CASSLRQGITGELFF. The CDR3 bases are TGTGCCAGCAGCTTAAGGCAGGGGATCACCGGGGAGCTGTTTTTT.

This clone was counted a single time. The V and J genes are TRBV10-3 and TRBJ2-7; TRBD1 agrees at 8 bases. This CDR3 comprises 14 residues. From germline, CDR1 is ENHRY and CDR2 SYGVKD. The trim removed 5 bases at V and 3 bases at J, leaving 6 bases unmatched. CDR3 region: CAISPRDRYYEQYF. Here the CDR3 DNA reads TGTGCCATCAGTCCCCGGGACAGGTACTACGAGCAGTACTTC.

The V and J genes are TRBV7-9 and TRBJ2-7; 7 bases align to TRBD1. The CDR3 sequence is 15 residues long. V was clipped by 6 bases and J by 4 bases; unmatched bases: 12. Per germline, CDR1 SEHNR and CDR2 FQNEAQ (reference sequence). The CDR3 sequence: CASRPTGLFPYEQYF. The CDR3 DNA follows: TGTGCCAGCAGACCGACAGGGCTTTTCCCATACGAGCAGTACTTC.

A few counts support this clone. The V gene is TRBV5-4, the J gene TRBJ2-3; 7 bases are a match to TRBD1. J was trimmed by 5 bases and V by 4 bases; bases with no gene match: 7. The germline CDR1 and CDR2 sequences are SGHNT and YYREEE (reference sequence). The CDR3 is 14 residues long. This CDR3 reads CASSSRQGIDTQYF. The CDR3 DNA reads TGTGCCAGCAGCAGCCGACAGGGCATAGATACGCAGTATTTT.

This clone has just a few counts. The CDR3 spells CACGQFASYEQYF. The CDR3 DNA reads TGTGCCTGCGGGCAGTTCGCCTCCTACGAGCAGTACTTC. The V call is TRBV30, the J call TRBJ2-7, with D hard to call. From germline, CDR1 is GTSNPN and CDR2 SVGIG (reference sequence). V lost 6 bases and J lost 0, with 12 bases in between. CDR3 length: 13 amino acids.

V usage is TRBV11-3 and J usage is TRBJ1-1, with D unresolved. Germline CDR1 SGHNT, CDR2 YENEEA. The V and J ends lost 5 bases and 7 bases respectively, with 17 bases between them. The CDR3 has 14 amino acids. The CDR3 DNA reads as TGTGCCAGCAGCCAAAGGCCGGATATGGGTGAAGCTTTCTTT. Protein product: CASSQRPDMGEAFF.

In the case of this clone: Within the sample, other DNA sequences also encode this same CDR3. The chain couples TRBV27 to TRBJ2-7; TRBD2 aligns across 11 bases. After removal of 4 bases from V and 3 bases from J, the junction contained 5 bases not matched to a gene. The CDR3 covers 15 residues. Germline CDR1 and CDR2: MNHEY and SMNVEV (reference sequence). The CDR3 DNA reads TGTGCCAGCAGTTGGTCCGGGACTAGCGGCTACGAGCAGTACTTC. Translating gives CASSWSGTSGYEQYF.

CDR3 in DNA: TGTGCCAGCAGCGGTAGCTCGAGAGGGCCCTCCTACAATGAGCAGTTCTTC. Encoded protein: CASSGSSRGPSYNEQFF. The chain uses TRBV9 and TRBJ2-1, with D perhaps matching TRBD2 (5 bases). Trimming stripped 3 bases from V and 0 bases from J, with 16 bases between. Germline assignment: CDR1 SGDLS and CDR2 YYNGEE. The CDR3 is 17 amino acids. Variable domain in full (rest from reference TRBV9 and TRBJ2-1): DSGVTQTPKHLITATGQRVTLRCSPRSGDLSVYWYQQSLDQGLQFLIQYYNGEERAKGNILERFSAQQFPDLHSELNLSSLELGDSALYFCASSGSSRGPSYNEQFFGPGTRLTVL.

The chain links TRBV7-2 to TRBJ2-6; D not resolved. Germline loops: CDR1 SGHTA, CDR2 FQGNSA. CDR3 length: 15 residues. V was shortened by 1 base and J by 0 bases, with 4 bases between the two germline ends. This CDR3 reads CASSLEYSGANVLTF. The CDR3 region has the DNA TGTGCCAGCAGCTTAGAATACTCTGGGGCCAACGTCCTGACTTTC.

Details on this clone: The same CDR3 is also encoded by other DNA sequences in this sample. The rearrangement links TRBV18 to TRBJ1-1, with a weak D call TRBD1 (6 bases). Germline V gene data show CDR1 as KGHSH and CDR2 as LQKENI. Trimming stripped 5 bases from V and 0 bases from J, with 10 bases between. The CDR3 extends over 14 amino acids. The CDR3 loop is CASSAQGLNTEAFF. The CDR3 DNA reads as TGTGCCAGCTCAGCACAGGGTTTGAACACTGAAGCTTTCTTT.

V gene TRBV25-1 combines with J gene TRBJ2-1; 11 bases are a match to TRBD2. The CDR3 runs 16 residues. Trimming took 5 bases from V and 4 from J; bases not matched to a gene: 7. Germline V lookup: CDR1 MGHDK, CDR2 SYGVNS. CDR3 region: CASSTLGTSGYNEQFF. In nucleotides, the CDR3 is TGTGCCAGCAGTACCCTAGGGACTAGCGGTTACAATGAGCAGTTCTTC.

The rearrangement uses TRBV28 and TRBJ2-7; 8 bases are a match to TRBD2. Per germline, CDR1 MDHEN and CDR2 SYDVKM. This CDR3 is 15 amino acids long. V dropped 5 bases and J dropped 2; count of bases not matched to a gene: 8. CDR3 DNA: TGTGCCAGCAGTCCAACTAGCGGCCCCCCCTACGAGCAGTACTTC. It codes for CASSPTSGPPYEQYF.

The chain employs TRBV6-1 and TRBJ2-7; D is unresolved. V dropped 3 bases and J dropped 4 bases, with 16 bases sitting between them. Germline V gives CDR1 MNHNS, CDR2 SASEGT. This CDR3 region has 15 residues. CDR3 region: CASSDNRLQIYEQYF. The DNA for the CDR3 is TGTGCCAGCAGTGACAACCGACTCCAAATTTACGAGCAGTACTTC.

The chain couples TRBV20-1 to TRBJ1-1; unclear D gene. This CDR3 contains 11 residues. The V and J ends lost 4 bases and 6 bases respectively, with 9 bases between them. Germline-derived CDR1 and CDR2 are DFQATT and SNEGSKA (reference sequence). Here the CDR3 reads CSATRVAEAFF. The CDR3 nucleotides are TGCAGTGCTACCCGGGTAGCTGAAGCTTTCTTT.

The chain carries TRBV13 and TRBJ2-3; 12 nucleotides line up with TRBD2. J gave up 3 bases and V 1 base, and 5 bases lay outside the gene matches. Germline CDR1 and CDR2: PRHDT and FYEKMQ (reference sequence). CDR3 length: 17 residues. The CDR3 coding sequence is TGTGCCAGCAGCTTAGCGACTAGCGGGAGCTCAACAGATACGCAGTATTTT. It codes for CASSLATSGSSTDTQYF.

V usage is TRBV29-1 and J usage is TRBJ2-3; 7 positions agree with TRBD2. The V segment lost 2 bases and the J segment 11 bases; nucleotides outside the gene matches: 7. The CDR3 contains 12 residues. Per germline, CDR1 SQVTM and CDR2 ANQGSEA. CDR3 bases: TGCAGCGTTGAATCCCGGACGGGAGGGCAGTATTTT. This codes for CSVESRTGGQYF.

The genes are TRBV19 and TRBJ2-7, with 8 bases fitting TRBD2. The ends lost 2 bases at V and 2 bases at J; junction bases unmatched: 5. Per the germline V gene, CDR1 is LNHDA and CDR2 is SQIVND (reference sequence). The CDR3 covers 15 residues. This chain's CDR3 is CASSIREGRAYEQYF. The CDR3, as DNA: TGTGCCAGTAGTATACGGGAGGGAAGAGCCTACGAGCAGTACTTC.

The count of this clone is one. The chain couples TRBV11-3 to TRBJ2-1; 7 bases are shared with TRBD1. Germline CDR1 is SGHNT and CDR2 is YENEEA. This CDR3 comprises 15 residues. V was clipped by 6 bases and J by 2 bases; unmatched bases: 7. The CDR3 protein is CASSPGTAPYNEQFF. The CDR3 bases are TGTGCCAGCAGTCCCGGGACAGCCCCCTACAATGAGCAGTTCTTC. Together with reference TRBV11-3 and TRBJ2-1, the CDR3 gives the full variable domain: EAGVVQSPRYKIIEKKQPVAFWCNPISGHNTLYWYLQNLGQGPELLIRYENEEAVDDSQLPKDRFSAERLKGVDSTLKIQPAELGDSAVYLCASSPGTAPYNEQFFGPGTRLTVL.

This clone was seen a few times. The chain joins TRBV5-1 to TRBJ1-1, with 9 nucleotides matching TRBD1. The CDR3 consists of 12 residues. Germline trimming cut 4 bases from V and 6 bases from J; bases unmatched to any gene: 1. CDR1 SGHRS and CDR2 YFSETQ come from the germline V gene. CDR3 sequence: CASSRTGAEAFF. In DNA, the CDR3 is TGCGCCAGCAGCCGGACAGGGGCTGAAGCTTTCTTT.

In this sample, this clone turned up a few times. The V gene is TRBV6-5, the J gene TRBJ2-5; D is uncertain. V was trimmed by 9 bases and J by 0 bases, leaving 8 bases between them. Germline V lookup: CDR1 MNHEY, CDR2 SVGAGI. The CDR3 runs 12 residues. The CDR3 DNA sequence: TGTGCCAGTGGTTACAACCAAGAGACCCAGTACTTC. This sequence encodes CASGYNQETQYF.

The V gene is TRBV29-1, the J gene TRBJ1-5, with TRBD1 as a possible D gene (6 bases). The CDR3 is made up of 13 amino acids. V lost 4 bases and J lost 2, with 9 bases in between. Germline-derived CDR1 and CDR2 are SQVTM and ANQGSEA. CDR3 bases: TGCAGCGTTGGCGGGGGCCGCAATCAGCCCCAGCATTTT. It translates to CSVGGGRNQPQHF.

The chain employs TRBV18 and TRBJ1-2; 9 bases are a match to TRBD1. Germline V lookup: CDR1 KGHSH, CDR2 LQKENI. V gave up 2 bases and J gave up 6 bases; unmatched junction bases: 1. The CDR3 is 13 amino acids. The CDR3 spells CASSPGQGNGYTF. The CDR3 DNA sequence: TGTGCCAGCTCACCAGGACAGGGGAATGGCTACACCTTC.

This clone was counted at least ten times. In DNA form, the CDR3 reads TGTGCCAGCAGACCGGGACTAGCGGGCGAGCAGTACTTC. Translated: CASRPGLAGEQYF. V and J are TRBV28 and TRBJ2-7, with TRBD2 identical over 12 bases. Germline values: CDR1 MDHEN, CDR2 SYDVKM. Trimming took 6 bases from V and 6 from J; bases not matched to a gene: 3. The CDR3 has 13 residues.

The chain employs TRBV6-5 and TRBJ2-1; D gene uncertain. V shed 2 bases and J shed 7 bases, with 12 bases lying between them. CDR1 is MNHEY, CDR2 SVGAGI, per germline. The CDR3 length is 14 residues. In DNA, the CDR3 is TGTGCCAGCAGTTACGGCGGAACAGAGAATGAGCAGTTCTTC. As protein: CASSYGGTENEQFF.